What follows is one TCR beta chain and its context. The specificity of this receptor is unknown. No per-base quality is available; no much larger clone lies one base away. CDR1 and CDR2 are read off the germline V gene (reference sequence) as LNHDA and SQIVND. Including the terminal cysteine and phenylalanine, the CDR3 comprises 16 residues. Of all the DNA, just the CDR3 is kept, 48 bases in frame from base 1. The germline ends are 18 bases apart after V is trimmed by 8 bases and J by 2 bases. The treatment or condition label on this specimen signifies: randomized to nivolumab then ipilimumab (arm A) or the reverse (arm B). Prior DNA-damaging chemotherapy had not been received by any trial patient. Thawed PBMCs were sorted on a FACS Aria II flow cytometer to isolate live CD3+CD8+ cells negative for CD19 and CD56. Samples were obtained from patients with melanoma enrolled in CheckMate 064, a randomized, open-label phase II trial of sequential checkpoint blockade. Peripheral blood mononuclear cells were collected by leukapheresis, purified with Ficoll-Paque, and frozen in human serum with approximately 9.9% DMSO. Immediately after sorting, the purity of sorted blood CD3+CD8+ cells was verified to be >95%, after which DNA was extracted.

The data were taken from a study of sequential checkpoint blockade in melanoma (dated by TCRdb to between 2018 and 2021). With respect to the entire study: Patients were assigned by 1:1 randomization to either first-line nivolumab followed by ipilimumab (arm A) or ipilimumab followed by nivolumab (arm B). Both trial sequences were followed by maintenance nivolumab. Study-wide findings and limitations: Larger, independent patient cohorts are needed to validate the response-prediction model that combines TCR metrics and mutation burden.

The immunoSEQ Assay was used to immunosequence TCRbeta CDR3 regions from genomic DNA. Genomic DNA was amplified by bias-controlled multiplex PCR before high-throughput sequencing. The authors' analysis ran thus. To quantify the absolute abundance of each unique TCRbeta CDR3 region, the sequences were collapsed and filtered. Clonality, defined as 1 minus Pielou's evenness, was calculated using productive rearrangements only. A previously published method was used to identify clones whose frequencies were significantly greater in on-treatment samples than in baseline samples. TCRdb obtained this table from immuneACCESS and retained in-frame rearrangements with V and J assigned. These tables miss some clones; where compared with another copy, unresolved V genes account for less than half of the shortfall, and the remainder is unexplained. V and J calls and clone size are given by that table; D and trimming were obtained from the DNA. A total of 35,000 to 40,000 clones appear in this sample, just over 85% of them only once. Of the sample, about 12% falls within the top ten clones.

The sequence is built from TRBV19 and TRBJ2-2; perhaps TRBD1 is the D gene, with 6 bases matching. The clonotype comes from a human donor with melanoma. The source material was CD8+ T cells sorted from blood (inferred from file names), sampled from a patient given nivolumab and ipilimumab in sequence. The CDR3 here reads CASQNVDRLNTGELFF. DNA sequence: TGTGCCAGTCAGAACGTCGACAGGTTAAACACCGGGGAGCTGTTTTTT.